These 14 T cell receptor beta chains share one sample of origin, sequenced in a study of blood T cell repertoires in COVID-19. Data came from immunoSEQ multiplex PCR; TCRdb stores just in-frame clones and leaves some out. The sample carries roughly 400,000 clones, 80% to 95% recorded once. What was sequenced was PBMCs or T cells enriched from blood (not recorded which). The receptors derive from a woman in her thirties or forties who had been exposed to COVID-19.

This clone has just a few counts. The chain joins TRBV2 to TRBJ2-5; TRBD2 agrees at 8 bases. Trimming at V came to 6 bases and at J to 7 bases, leaving 13 bases not matched to a gene. CDR3 length: 15 amino acids. The V gene's germline CDR1 is SNHLY and CDR2 FYNNEI. The CDR3 DNA reads as TGTGCCAGCAGCCTAGCACTCCTCGGGGGGGGGACCCAGTACTTC. Amino acids: CASSLALLGGGTQYF. The complete variable domain, with remaining parts taken from reference TRBV2 and TRBJ2-5, reads EPEVTQTPSHQVTQMGQEVILRCVPISNHLYFYWYRQILGQKVEFLVSFYNNEISEKSEIFDDQFSVERPDGSNFTLKIRSTKLEDSAMYFCASSLALLGGGTQYFGPGTRLLVL.

V is TRBV19 and J is TRBJ2-1; 8 bases align to TRBD2. The CDR3 runs 13 residues. Germline trimming cut 6 bases from V and 6 bases from J; bases unmatched to any gene: 4. CDR1 and CDR2 from the germline V gene are LNHDA and SQIVND (reference sequence). CDR3 nucleotide sequence: TGTGCCAGTAGGAGGACTAGCTCCAATGAGCAGTTCTTC. Encoded protein: CASRRTSSNEQFF.

The chain joins TRBV3-1 (or the pseudogene TRBV3-2) to TRBJ2-1; 7 bases are a match to TRBD2. With V trimmed by 0 bases and J by 10 bases, 9 bases remained unmatched. Per the germline V gene, CDR1 is LGHDT and CDR2 is YNNKEL (reference sequence). CDR3 length equals 15 residues. The CDR3 protein is CASSQDQVPGGEQFF. In DNA form, the CDR3 reads TGTGCCAGCAGCCAAGATCAAGTCCCGGGAGGAGAGCAGTTCTTC.

The rearrangement joins TRBV19 to TRBJ2-3; maybe TRBD2 (6 bases). The CDR3 totals 14 residues. Germline-derived CDR1 and CDR2 are LNHDA and SQIVND (reference sequence). V lost 7 bases to trimming and J lost 0 bases, with 11 bases between them. The CDR3 here is CASKEGLSTDTQYF. CDR3 sequence (DNA): TGTGCCAGTAAGGAGGGCCTGAGCACAGATACGCAGTATTTT.

The V gene is TRBV30, the J gene TRBJ1-1; D ambiguous. The CDR3 length is 12 residues. Looked up from germline, CDR1 is GTSNPN and CDR2 is SVGIG (reference sequence). V was clipped by 3 bases and J by 5 bases, with 10 bases between them. CDR3 sequence: CAWREGRTEAFF. DNA of the CDR3: TGTGCCTGGAGGGAGGGAAGGACTGAAGCTTTCTTT.

This rearrangement joins TRBV5-5 to TRBJ1-3, with D tentatively TRBD1 (6 bases). Germline V lookup: CDR1 SGHKS, CDR2 YYEKEE (reference sequence). This CDR3 has 16 amino acids. V was pared by 1 base and J by 5 bases, with 16 bases between. CDR3 residues: CASSLLSRTDRNTIYF. The CDR3 region has the DNA TGTGCCAGCAGCTTGCTGAGTAGGACAGACAGAAACACCATATATTTT.

The V call is TRBV29-1, the J call TRBJ1-6, with D tentatively TRBD1 (5 bases). The germline V gene has CDR1 SQVTM and CDR2 ANQGSEA. The CDR3 loop spans 13 amino acids. Trimming pared 7 bases from V and 5 bases from J, leaving 12 bases between. CDR3 in DNA: TGCAGCGGAAGGGAGGGGAATAATTCACCCCTCCACTTT. This codes for CSGREGNNSPLHF.

The genes are TRBV3-1 (or the pseudogene TRBV3-2) and TRBJ1-6, with D perhaps TRBD1 (5 bases). V was clipped by 4 bases and J by 7 bases, with 11 bases between them. Germline V CDR1 and CDR2: LGHDT, YNNKEL (reference sequence). This CDR3 is 14 amino acids long. CDR3 coding DNA: TGTGCCAGCAGCCTGTCCCCAGGGAATTCACCCCTCCACTTT. This encodes CASSLSPGNSPLHF.

The CDR3 region has the DNA TGTGCCAGCAGCGAGATACAGGGGAAGGACGGCTACACCTTC. Its protein product is CASSEIQGKDGYTF. V is TRBV6-5 and J is TRBJ1-2; 7 bases fit TRBD1. Germline V gives CDR1 MNHEY, CDR2 SVGAGI. This CDR3 region has 14 residues. V lost 6 bases, J lost 8 bases, and 12 bases stayed unmatched.

The count of this clone is one. The chain has TRBV11-2 and TRBJ2-5, with TRBD2 identical over 8 bases. V was clipped by 7 bases and J by 4 bases; unmatched bases: 11. CDR1 is SGHAT and CDR2 is FQNNGV in the germline V gene. CDR3 length equals 15 residues. The CDR3 DNA sequence: TGTGCCAGCATCATGCCTGCGGGGGGCGGAGAGACCCAGTACTTC. Translated: CASIMPAGGGETQYF.

This chain connects TRBV27 to TRBJ1-5; D remains ambiguous. Germline V gene sequence: CDR1 MNHEY, CDR2 SMNVEV (reference sequence). This CDR3 is 18 amino acids long. V lost 3 bases and J 4 bases, leaving 22 bases between the germline ends. The CDR3, as DNA: TGTGCCAGCAGTTTGTACCCACGAGGGAGTCTCAATAATCAGCCCCAGCATTTT. Translated, it gives CASSLYPRGSLNNQPQHF.

The genes are TRBV4-1 and TRBJ1-6, with unresolved D. CDR1 is MGHRA and CDR2 is YSYEKL in the germline V gene. This CDR3 contains 15 residues. Trimming shortened V by 3 bases and J by 5 bases, and 11 bases separated the two germline ends. The CDR3 sequence: CASSHRAGNNSPLHF. DNA of the CDR3: TGCGCCAGCAGCCACCGCGCGGGCAATAATTCACCCCTCCACTTT.

This chain joins TRBV3-1 (or the pseudogene TRBV3-2) and TRBJ1-3; unclear D gene. This CDR3 is 13 amino acids long. Germline V gene sequence: CDR1 LGHDT, CDR2 YNNKEL (reference sequence). V was clipped by 7 bases and J by 4 bases, with 11 bases between them. DNA of the CDR3: TGTGCCAGCATCGCGGCGGGGGGAAACACCATATATTTT. Translating gives CASIAAGGNTIYF.

This chain links TRBV7-9 with TRBJ1-2; TRBD1 agrees at 7 bases. V lost 5 bases to trimming and J lost 13 bases; unmatched junction nucleotides: 13. Germline loops: CDR1 SEHNR, CDR2 FQNEAQ (reference sequence). This CDR3 region has 13 residues. The CDR3 DNA is TGTGCCAGCAGCAACAATGGACAGGCCTTGGGCACCTTC. Translation: CASSNNGQALGTF. The whole variable domain, filled in from reference TRBV7-9 and TRBJ1-2, reads DTGVSQNPRHKITKRGQNVTFRCDPISEHNRLYWYRQTLGQGPEFLTYFQNEAQLEKSRLLSDRFSAERPKGSFSTLEIQRTEQGDSAMYLCASSNNGQALGTFGSGTRLTVV.